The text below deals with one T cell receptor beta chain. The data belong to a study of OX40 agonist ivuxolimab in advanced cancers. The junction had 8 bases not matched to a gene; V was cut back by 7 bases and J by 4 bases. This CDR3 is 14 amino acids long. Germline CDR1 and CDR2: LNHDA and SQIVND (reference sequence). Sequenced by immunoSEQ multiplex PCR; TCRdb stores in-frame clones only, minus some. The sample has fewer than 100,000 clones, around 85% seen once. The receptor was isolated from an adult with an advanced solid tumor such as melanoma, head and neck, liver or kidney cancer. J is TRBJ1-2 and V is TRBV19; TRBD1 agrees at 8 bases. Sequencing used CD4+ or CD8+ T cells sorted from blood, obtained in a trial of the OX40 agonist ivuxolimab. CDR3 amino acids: CASIKETGAYGYTF. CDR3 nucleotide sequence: TGTGCCAGTATCAAGGAGACAGGGGCCTATGGCTACACCTTC. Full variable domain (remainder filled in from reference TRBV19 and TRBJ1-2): DGGITQSPKYLFRKEGQNVTLSCEQNLNHDAMYWYRQDPGQGLRLIYYSQIVNDFQKGDIAEGYSVSREKKESFPLTVTSAQKNPTAFYLCASIKETGAYGYTFGSGTRLTVV.